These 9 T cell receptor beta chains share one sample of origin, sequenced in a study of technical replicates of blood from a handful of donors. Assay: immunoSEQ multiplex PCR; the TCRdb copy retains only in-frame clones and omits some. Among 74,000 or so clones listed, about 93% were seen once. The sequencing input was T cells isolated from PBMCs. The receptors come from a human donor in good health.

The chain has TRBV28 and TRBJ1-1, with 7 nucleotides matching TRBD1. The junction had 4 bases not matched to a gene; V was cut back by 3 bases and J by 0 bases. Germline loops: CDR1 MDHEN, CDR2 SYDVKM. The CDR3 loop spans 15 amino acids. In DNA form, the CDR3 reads TGTGCCAGCAGTTTCGGGACAGTCATGAACACTGAAGCTTTCTTT. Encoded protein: CASSFGTVMNTEAFF.

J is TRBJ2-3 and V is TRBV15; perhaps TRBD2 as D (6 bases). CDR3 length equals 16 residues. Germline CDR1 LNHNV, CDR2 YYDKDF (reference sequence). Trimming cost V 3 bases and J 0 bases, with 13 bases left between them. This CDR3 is CATSRLLAPSTDTQYF. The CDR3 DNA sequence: TGTGCCACCAGCAGGCTCCTAGCGCCTAGCACAGATACGCAGTATTTT.

This CDR3 reads CASTGQGYTGELFF. The CDR3 region has the DNA TGTGCCAGCACCGGACAGGGGTACACCGGGGAGCTGTTTTTT. V usage is TRBV28 and J usage is TRBJ2-2; 9 bases are shared with TRBD1. CDR1 MDHEN and CDR2 SYDVKM come from the germline V gene. This CDR3 has 14 amino acids. With 7 bases clipped from V and 3 bases from J, the junction kept 3 bases outside the gene matches.

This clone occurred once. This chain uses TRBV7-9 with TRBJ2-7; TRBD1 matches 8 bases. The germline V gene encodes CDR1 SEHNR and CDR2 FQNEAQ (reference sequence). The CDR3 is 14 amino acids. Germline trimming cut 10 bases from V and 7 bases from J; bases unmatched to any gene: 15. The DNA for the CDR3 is TGTGCCACCCAAGGAGGGACAGGAGGAAGGGAGCAGTACTTC. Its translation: CATQGGTGGREQYF.

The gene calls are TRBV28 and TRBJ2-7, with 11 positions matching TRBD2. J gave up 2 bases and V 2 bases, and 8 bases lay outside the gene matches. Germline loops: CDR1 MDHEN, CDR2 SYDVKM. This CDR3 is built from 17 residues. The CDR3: CASSLDSGRAPPYEQYF. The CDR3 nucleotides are TGTGCCAGCAGTTTAGATAGCGGGAGGGCTCCCCCCTACGAGCAGTACTTC.

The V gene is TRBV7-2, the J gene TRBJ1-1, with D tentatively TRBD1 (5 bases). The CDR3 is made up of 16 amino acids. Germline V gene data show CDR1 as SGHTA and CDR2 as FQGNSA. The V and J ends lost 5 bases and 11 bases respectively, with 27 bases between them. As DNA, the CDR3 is TGTGCCAGCAGCCCCGTTAATCAGGGCCCCTATTTTGCGGCTTTCTTT. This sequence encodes CASSPVNQGPYFAAFF.

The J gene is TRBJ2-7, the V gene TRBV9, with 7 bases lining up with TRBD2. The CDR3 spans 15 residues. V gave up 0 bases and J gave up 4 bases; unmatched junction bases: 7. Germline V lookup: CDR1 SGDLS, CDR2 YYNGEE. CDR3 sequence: CASSVAAGLYYEQYF. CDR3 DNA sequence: TGTGCCAGCAGCGTAGCCGCGGGACTATATTACGAGCAGTACTTC.

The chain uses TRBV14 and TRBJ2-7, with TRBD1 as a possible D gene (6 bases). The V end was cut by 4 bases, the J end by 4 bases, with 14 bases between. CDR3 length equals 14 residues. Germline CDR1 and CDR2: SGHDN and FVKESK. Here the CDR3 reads CASSLYRDLYEQYF. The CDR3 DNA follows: TGTGCCAGCAGCCTATACAGGGACCTTTACGAGCAGTACTTC.

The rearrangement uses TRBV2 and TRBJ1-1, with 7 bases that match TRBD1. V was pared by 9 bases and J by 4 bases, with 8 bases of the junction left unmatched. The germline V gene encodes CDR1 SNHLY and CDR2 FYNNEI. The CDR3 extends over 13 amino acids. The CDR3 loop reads CASTGQSGTEAFF. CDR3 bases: TGTGCCAGTACGGGACAGTCGGGCACTGAAGCTTTCTTT.